This is a list of T cell receptor beta chains from one sample in a study of T cells in narcolepsy. The data were produced by immunoSEQ multiplex PCR, yet TCRdb's version contains in-frame clones alone and is incomplete. This sample has some 16,000 clones; less than 90% occur once, and the top ten carry 30% to 45%. The sample was memory (CD45RA-) CD4+ T cells from blood. The receptors come from a human donor in good health. Each CDR3 is given with its conserved first and last residue. Fields, in order: V gene, J gene, clone size, D gene, CDR3 DNA, CDR3 protein. D genes are given only for firm matches. For some rows the clone size is stated as once, few or many, or as a class when expanded; others skip it.

>TRBV5-1|TRBJ2-2|.|TRBD2
TGCGCCAGCAGCAATAGGAGCCCGCGGGAGACCGGGGAGCTGTTTTTT
CASSNRSPRETGELFF
>TRBV7-2|TRBJ2-3|.|.
TGTGCCAGCAGCGGGTACACAGATACGCAGTATTTT
CASSGYTDTQYF
>TRBV6-1|TRBJ1-3|.|.
TGTGCCAGCAGCCGGGGACTGTCCTCTGGAAACACCATATATTTT
CASSRGLSSGNTIYF
>TRBV7-2|TRBJ2-1|.|TRBD2
TGTGCCAGCAGCTTTATGGTAGCGGGTCCCTACAATGAGCAGTTCTTC
CASSFMVAGPYNEQFF
>TRBV5-8|TRBJ2-1|.|.
TGTGCCAGCCTCCCGAGGGGCCCTTACAATGAGCAGTTCTTC
CASLPRGPYNEQFF
>TRBV11-3|TRBJ2-3|few|.
TGTGCCAGCAGCAACACAGATACGCAGTATTTT
CASSNTDTQYF
>TRBV6-1|TRBJ2-6|.|TRBD1
TGTGCCAGCAATCTACAGGGGGCTGGGGCCAACGTCCTGACTTTC
CASNLQGAGANVLTF
>TRBV10-2|TRBJ2-3|.|TRBD2
TGCGCCAGCAGTAGACCGGGGGGGGGCACAGATACGCAGTATTTT
CASSRPGGGTDTQYF
>TRBV7-2|TRBJ2-1|.|.
TGTGCCAGCAGCCGAGGGAAAGGTGAGCAGTTCTTC
CASSRGKGEQFF
>TRBV30|TRBJ1-1|.|.
TGTGCCTGGAGTGCATTCAGGGGCGTCGCTGAAGCTTTCTTT
CAWSAFRGVAEAFF
>TRBV5-6|TRBJ1-4|.|TRBD1
TGTGCCAGCAGCCCGGGACAGGGGTATAATGAAAAACTGTTTTTT
CASSPGQGYNEKLFF
>TRBV7-2|TRBJ2-1|.|TRBD1
TGTGCCAGCAGCCCCTCCGGACGGACAGGCTCCTACAATGAGCAGTTCTTC
CASSPSGRTGSYNEQFF
>TRBV10-3|TRBJ2-7|.|TRBD2
TGTGCCATCAGGGGGACTAGCGGGAGCTACGAGCAGTACTTC
CAIRGTSGSYEQYF
>TRBV14|TRBJ1-1|.|.
TGTGCCAGCAGCCAAGATCAGAGAACAGAAGCTTTCTTT
CASSQDQRTEAFF
>TRBV9|TRBJ2-3|few|TRBD2
TGTGCCAGCAGCGGTCTAGCGGGGGCTCCCCATACGCAGTATTTT
CASSGLAGAPHTQYF
>TRBV25-1|TRBJ2-3|.|TRBD1
TGTGCCAGCAGTGACCCCCGCGGGACAGGGGCATTAACGCAGTATTTT
CASSDPRGTGALTQYF
>TRBV19|TRBJ2-3|.|.
TGTGCCAGTAGTATAGCTAGGGCAGATACGCAGTATTTT
CASSIARADTQYF
>TRBV2|TRBJ2-2|.|.
TGTGCCAGCAGGGGGAGGGACACCAACACCGGGGAGCTGTTTTTT
CASRGRDTNTGELFF
>TRBV9|TRBJ2-1|.|.
TGTGCCGGCAGCGTAGCCACCACCGGGAATGAGCAGTTCTTC
CAGSVATTGNEQFF
>TRBV5-1|TRBJ2-1|.|TRBD2
TGCGCCAGCAGCCCCGGGACTAGCGGACGACAAGGGGGTGAGCAGTTCTTC
CASSPGTSGRQGGEQFF
>TRBV10-2|TRBJ2-3|.|TRBD1
TGCGCCGTCCGGGACAGTCGGCAAATGGATACGCAGTATTTT
CAVRDSRQMDTQYF
>TRBV7-2|TRBJ1-1|.|.
TGTGCCAGCAGCTACAGGGTTTGGAACACTGAAGCTTTCTTT
CASSYRVWNTEAFF
>TRBV5-1|TRBJ2-1|.|TRBD2
TGCGCCAGCAGCTCAGTGCTCCCGGGACTAGCGGAACCCAATGAGCAGTTCTTC
CASSSVLPGLAEPNEQFF
>TRBV7-7|TRBJ2-3|.|.
TGTGCCAGCAGCTTATCAGTTTTGGGTACGCAGTATTTT
CASSLSVLGTQYF
>TRBV7-9|TRBJ2-3|.|.
TGTGCCAGCAGCTTAGCGGGACGGATGCCCGCCACAGATACGCAGTATTTT
CASSLAGRMPATDTQYF
>TRBV6-1|TRBJ1-1|few|.
TGTGCCAGCAGGGGGTCGGGCGCTGGTGACACTGAAGCTTTCTTT
CASRGSGAGDTEAFF
>TRBV7-7|TRBJ2-3|.|TRBD2
TGTGCCAGCAGCTCCACCGGGACTAGGCGGACGCAGTATTTT
CASSSTGTRRTQYF
>TRBV6-6|TRBJ1-6|.|TRBD1
TGTGCCAGCAGGGATCTAGGGACAGGGGTCAAGCCCCTCCACTTT
CASRDLGTGVKPLHF
>TRBV7-2|TRBJ1-1|few|.
TGTGCCAGCAGCTCTCGGACAGTAGGGAGGGCTGAAGCTTTCTTT
CASSSRTVGRAEAFF
>TRBV7-2|TRBJ1-2|.|.
TGTGCCAGCAGCTTAGGTCTACTGGCACGGGTTAACTATGGCTACACCTTC
CASSLGLLARVNYGYTF
>TRBV6-6|TRBJ1-1|.|.
TGTGCCAGCAGTTACGAAATCACTGAAGCTTTCTTT
CASSYEITEAFF
>TRBV30|TRBJ1-1|.|.
TGTGCCTGGAGTCCCCCGAAAGTGGCGGGGAACACTGAAGCTTTCTTT
CAWSPPKVAGNTEAFF
>TRBV5-4|TRBJ1-2|.|TRBD1
TGTGCCAGCAGGGGGGGGACAGGGGTTGAAGGCTACACCTTC
CASRGGTGVEGYTF
>TRBV27|TRBJ2-1|few|.
TGTGCCAGCAGTTTAGGGTTTGGCGGACTACAGTTCTTC
CASSLGFGGLQFF
>TRBV29-1|TRBJ1-5|.|.
TGCAGCGTTGGGTGGGAGAATCAGCCCCAGCATTTT
CSVGWENQPQHF
>TRBV29-1|TRBJ1-2|.|TRBD1
TGCAGCGTCCAACTTTTGACAGGGGCTAACTATGGCTACACCTTC
CSVQLLTGANYGYTF
>TRBV27|TRBJ1-1|.|.
TGTGCCAGCAGTTTCACGTATAGTGGGGAAGCGAACACTGAAGCTTTCTTT
CASSFTYSGEANTEAFF
>TRBV5-6|TRBJ2-5|.|.
TGTGCCAGCAGCTTGATCCTACAAGAGACCCAGTACTTC
CASSLILQETQYF
>TRBV9|TRBJ1-1|.|TRBD1
TGTGCCAGCAGCCCACAAACCCCGGAACAGGGGCGCAGGTTAAGGGCTGAAGCTTTCTTT
CASSPQTPEQGRRLRAEAFF
>TRBV29-1|TRBJ2-3|.|.
TGCAGCGTGGGCCAGGCGGGGTCGAAGAACACGCAGTATTTT
CSVGQAGSKNTQYF
>TRBV7-9|TRBJ1-2|.|.
TGTGCCAGCAGCTTCGGAGGGTTCTATGGCTACACCTTC
CASSFGGFYGYTF
>TRBV6-1|TRBJ1-6|.|.
TGTGCCAGCAGCACCGAGTTGGCTAATTCACCCCTCCACTTT
CASSTELANSPLHF
>TRBV7-3|TRBJ2-7|.|.
TGTGCCAGCAGCTTAATGGCAGGGAATCCCCACGAGCAGTACTTC
CASSLMAGNPHEQYF
>TRBV5-1|TRBJ2-3|once|.
TGCGCCTCCACCACAGGGCCTAGCACAGATACGCAGTATTTT
CASTTGPSTDTQYF
>TRBV25-1|TRBJ2-5|.|TRBD2
TGTGCCAGCATGAGAGTGTCACGGGAGCGGGAGGGGGAGACCCAGTACTTC
CASMRVSREREGETQYF
>TRBV18|TRBJ2-5|.|.
TGTGCCAGCTCAAGGACGTCGGAGACCAAGAGAACCCAGTACTTC
CASSRTSETKRTQYF
>TRBV7-9|TRBJ2-2|.|.
TGTGGAAGTCTGGTGAACACCGGGGAGCTGTTTTTT
CGSLVNTGELFF
>TRBV12-5|TRBJ1-2|.|TRBD1
TGTGCTAGTGGTTTGTCCCACGTTGCAGGGGGCGGCTACACCTTC
CASGLSHVAGGGYTF
>TRBV6-5|TRBJ1-6|.|.
TGTGCCAGCAGTTACGCGGGACAATCACCCCTCCACTTT
CASSYAGQSPLHF
>TRBV7-2|TRBJ1-1|.|.
TGTGCCAGCAGCTTATTCTCCCTAGACAGGAGTGAAGCTTTCTTT
CASSLFSLDRSEAFF
>TRBV7-8|TRBJ2-1|.|TRBD2
TGTGCCAGCAGCACCGGGACTAGCAATGAGCAGTTCTTC
CASSTGTSNEQFF
>TRBV4-1|TRBJ1-5|.|.
TGCGCCAGCAGCCAAGAAGGTGGACAGCCCCAGCATTTT
CASSQEGGQPQHF
>TRBV6-5|TRBJ1-3|.|.
TGTGCCAGCAGTCGAAGGACGGACACTGGAAACACCATATATTTT
CASSRRTDTGNTIYF